These 30 T cell receptor beta chains came from one sample sequenced in a study of blood T cell repertoires in COVID-19. Sequenced by immunoSEQ multiplex PCR; TCRdb stores in-frame clones only, minus some. The repertoire consists of 200,000 to 250,000 clones, with around three quarters occurring once and the leading ten covering less than 7%. The sequenced material came from peripheral blood. The receptors come from an older woman with acute or convalescent COVID-19.

CDR3 DNA: TGTGCCAGCAGTACAAGGCGGGGGTGGGACACTGAAGCTTTCTTT. Its protein product is CASSTRRGWDTEAFF. The V gene is TRBV27, the J gene TRBJ1-1; D is perhaps TRBD1 (5 bases). The germline V gene encodes CDR1 MNHEY and CDR2 SMNVEV (reference sequence). The CDR3 totals 15 residues. V lost 5 bases, J lost 3 bases, and 16 bases lay in between.

J is TRBJ2-7 and V is TRBV29-1; TRBD2 aligns across 7 bases. In germline, CDR1 is SQVTM, CDR2 ANQGSEA. Unmatched junction bases numbered 7, after V lost 7 bases and J lost 4 bases. The CDR3 loop spans 12 amino acids. CDR3 coding DNA: TGCAGCGCTAGCGGACTGTTATACGAGCAGTACTTC. Protein product: CSASGLLYEQYF.

The gene calls are TRBV30 and TRBJ2-2; TRBD2 aligns across 8 bases. J gave up 3 bases and V 3 bases, and 6 bases lay outside the gene matches. The CDR3 is 15 residues long. Per germline, CDR1 GTSNPN and CDR2 SVGIG (reference sequence). The CDR3 DNA reads as TGTGCCTGGAGGGCCGGGGGGGTAGACACCGGGGAGCTGTTTTTT. Translated: CAWRAGGVDTGELFF.

The rearrangement joins TRBV28 to TRBJ2-1; 7 nucleotides align to TRBD2. V gave up 5 bases and J gave up 6 bases; unmatched junction bases: 10. CDR1 and CDR2 (germline): MDHEN, SYDVKM. There are 15 residues in the CDR3. CDR3 sequence reads: CASSTRTSRINEQFF. DNA of the CDR3: TGTGCCAGCAGTACCCGGACTAGTAGAATCAATGAGCAGTTCTTC.

The CDR3 nucleotides are TGTGCCAGCAGTTTATTCACGGCAGGGGTGGCCTATGGCTACACCTTC. It codes for CASSLFTAGVAYGYTF. The chain carries TRBV28 and TRBJ1-2; a possible D gene is TRBD1 (6 bases). The length of the CDR3 is 16 residues. Germline lookup yields CDR1 MDHEN and CDR2 SYDVKM. V lost 1 base and J 4 bases, leaving 16 bases between the germline ends.

The chain joins TRBV21-1 to TRBJ1-2. TRBV21-1 counts as a pseudogene. The CDR3 consists of 18 residues. The chain's CDR3 is CASSKTSGSGIGVYGYTF. The CDR3, as DNA: TGTGCCAGCAGCAAAACGTCGGGGTCCGGGATTGGGGTATATGGCTACACCTTC.

This clone was counted between two and nine times. This chain connects TRBV5-6 to TRBJ1-4, with 8 bases identical to TRBD1. The CDR3 is made up of 15 amino acids. Germline CDR1 is SGHDT and CDR2 is YYEEEE. V shed 2 bases, J shed 1 base, and the junction held 1 base outside the gene matches. CDR3 protein: CASSFGQGTNEKLFF. The CDR3 bases are TGTGCCAGCAGCTTCGGACAGGGAACTAATGAAAAACTGTTTTTT.

This sequence joins TRBV3-1 (or the pseudogene TRBV3-2) and TRBJ2-3; no clear D. V lost 2 bases, J lost 4 bases, and 16 bases lay in between. CDR1 is LGHDT, CDR2 YNNKEL, per germline (reference sequence). CDR3 length equals 16 residues. The CDR3 region is CASSQFNEARADTQYF. CDR3 coding DNA: TGTGCCAGCAGCCAATTTAATGAGGCCCGGGCAGATACGCAGTATTTT.

Here the CDR3 reads CASSPGTGVYEQYF. The CDR3, as DNA: TGCGCCAGCAGTCCCGGGACAGGGGTCTACGAGCAGTACTTC. V is TRBV10-1 and J is TRBJ2-7, with 10 bases aligning to TRBD1. The germline V gene encodes CDR1 WNHNN and CDR2 SYGVQD (reference sequence). The CDR3 runs to 14 residues. With 5 bases clipped from V and 3 bases from J, the junction kept 4 bases outside the gene matches.

The V call is TRBV7-2, the J call TRBJ2-1; D uncertain. CDR1 is SGHTA and CDR2 is FQGNSA in the germline V gene. There are 17 residues in the CDR3. Trimming left V 3 bases short and J 0 bases short, with 15 bases between. Here the CDR3 reads CASSFGGGLSSYNEQFF. The CDR3 DNA sequence: TGTGCCAGCAGCTTTGGCGGCGGTCTGAGCTCCTACAATGAGCAGTTCTTC.

This chain joins TRBV6-5 and TRBJ2-7; TRBD1 might be the D (6 bases). Per the germline V gene, CDR1 is MNHEY and CDR2 is SVGAGI. This CDR3 region has 14 residues. Trimming took 3 bases from V and 5 from J, leaving 14 bases between them. CDR3: CASSYWQGLHEQYF. DNA for the CDR3: TGTGCCAGCAGTTATTGGCAGGGGTTACACGAGCAGTACTTC.

V and J are TRBV7-9 and TRBJ1-1; 8 bases fit TRBD1. The trim removed 0 bases at V and 1 base at J, leaving 7 bases unmatched. Germline V gene lookup returns CDR1 SEHNR and CDR2 FQNEAQ (reference sequence). The CDR3 is 17 amino acids. Written as DNA, the CDR3 is TGTGCCAGCAGCTTAGCCTACGGGACAGGAAAGAACACTGAAGCTTTCTTT. It yields the protein CASSLAYGTGKNTEAFF.

The sample holds one count of this clone. V is TRBV24-1 and J is TRBJ1-2; 9 bases match TRBD1. With V trimmed by 6 bases and J by 6 bases, 10 bases remained unmatched. The CDR3 is made up of 15 amino acids. CDR1 KGHDR and CDR2 SFDVKD come from the germline V gene. DNA of the CDR3: TGTGCCACCAGTCCCACCGGGACAGGGTTTCATGGCTACACCTTC. Its protein product is CATSPTGTGFHGYTF.

Comments on this clone: The sample carries other DNA sequences with the same CDR3. The J gene is TRBJ2-3, the V gene TRBV5-1, with TRBD2 matching 7 bases. CDR3 size: 15 residues. CDR1 and CDR2 (germline): SGHRS, YFSETQ. V gave up 0 bases and J gave up 4 bases; unmatched junction bases: 5. The CDR3: CASSLALAGADTQYF. The CDR3 region has the DNA TGCGCCAGCAGCTTGGCATTAGCGGGCGCAGATACGCAGTATTTT.

The chain uses TRBV28 and TRBJ1-6; 10 nucleotides align to TRBD1. This CDR3 is 15 amino acids long. Germline trimming cut 6 bases from V and 9 bases from J; bases unmatched to any gene: 8. Germline CDR1 reads MDHEN; CDR2 reads SYDVKM. The CDR3 coding sequence is TGTGCCAGCAGAACTAGGGACAGGGGATCTTCACCCCTCCACTTT. It specifies CASRTRDRGSSPLHF.

The chain employs TRBV7-9 and TRBJ1-2; D gene unclear. Germline lookup yields CDR1 SEHNR and CDR2 FQNEAQ (reference sequence). V was shortened by 0 bases and J by 7 bases, with 15 bases between the two germline ends. This CDR3 comprises 15 residues. CDR3 residues: CASSLALGRLGGYTF. DNA of the CDR3: TGTGCCAGCAGCTTAGCGCTAGGTCGCTTGGGTGGCTACACCTTC.

The chain couples TRBV2 to TRBJ1-5, with D uncertain. This CDR3 is 14 amino acids long. Germline V gives CDR1 SNHLY, CDR2 FYNNEI. V was pared by 2 bases and J by 5 bases, with 10 bases between. CDR3 bases: TGTGCCAGCAGTGAATGGGGAGGAGATCAGCCCCAGCATTTT. It codes for CASSEWGGDQPQHF.

The chain recombines TRBV2 with TRBJ2-1; TRBD2 agrees at 8 bases. Germline V CDR1 and CDR2: SNHLY, FYNNEI. The length of the CDR3 is 14 residues. V trimming: 3 bases; J trimming: 7 bases; junction bases outside the gene matches: 5. CDR3 DNA: TGTGCCAGCAGTGAGGGACTAGGCCAAAATGAGCAGTTCTTC. The encoded protein is CASSEGLGQNEQFF.

The chain links TRBV3-1 (or the pseudogene TRBV3-2) to TRBJ1-3; D might be TRBD1 (5 bases). Deletions cut 6 bases from V and 4 bases from J, with 10 bases between. This CDR3 contains 13 residues. Germline V gives CDR1 LGHDT, CDR2 YNNKEL (reference sequence). CDR3 DNA: TGTGCCAGCAGAGGAGGGGCAGGAAACACCATATATTTT. This encodes CASRGGAGNTIYF.

The chain is built from TRBV11-2 and TRBJ1-6, with 7 bases identical to TRBD1. From germline, CDR1 is SGHAT and CDR2 FQNNGV. The J segment lost 5 bases and the V segment lost 1 base, leaving 8 bases of the junction unmatched. The CDR3 runs to 17 residues. CDR3 nucleotides: TGTGCCAGCAGCTTAGTGGCCAGGGGGGTTAATAATTCACCCCTCCACTTT. It is translated as CASSLVARGVNNSPLHF.

This clone was recorded once. CDR3 region: CASSLEAGETQYF. The CDR3 region has the DNA TGTGCCAGCAGTTTAGAGGCAGGAGAGACCCAGTACTTC. V usage is TRBV12-3 or TRBV12-4 and J usage is TRBJ2-5; D not certain. This CDR3 is built from 13 residues. The V end lost 1 base, the J end lost 4 bases, and 7 bases lay between the germline ends.

V and J are TRBV5-1 and TRBJ2-7; 11 bases match TRBD2. The V gene end was trimmed by 3 bases and the J gene end by 2 bases; junction bases not matched to a gene: 10. CDR1 is SGHRS and CDR2 is YFSETQ in the germline V gene. The CDR3 is made up of 17 amino acids. CDR3 DNA sequence: TGCGCCAGCAGCTCCTCCGGGACTAGCGGAAGGGCCTACGAGCAGTACTTC. Translating gives CASSSSGTSGRAYEQYF.

The genes are TRBV9 and TRBJ2-1; the match to TRBD2 covers 8 bases. The J segment lost 6 bases and the V segment lost 1 base, leaving 3 bases of the junction unmatched. The germline gives CDR1 SGDLS, CDR2 YYNGEE. The CDR3 contains 14 residues. The CDR3 protein is CASSVQAGGNEQFF. As DNA, the CDR3 is TGTGCCAGCAGCGTACAGGCGGGAGGCAATGAGCAGTTCTTC.

This chain links TRBV14 with TRBJ2-7; D is ambiguous. Germline CDR1 SGHDN, CDR2 FVKESK. Trimming cost V 5 bases and J 2 bases, with 7 bases left between them. The CDR3 runs to 12 residues. The CDR3 coding sequence is TGTGCCAGCAGCTCACAGACCTACGAGCAGTACTTC. The encoded protein is CASSSQTYEQYF.

In its sample, this clone was seen once. The CDR3 sequence is CASTSGLAGTDTQYF. The DNA of the CDR3 is TGTGCCAGTACCTCCGGACTAGCGGGCACAGATACGCAGTATTTT. The V gene is TRBV19, the J gene TRBJ2-3, with 10 positions matching TRBD2. Germline values: CDR1 LNHDA, CDR2 SQIVND (reference sequence). The V gene end was trimmed by 7 bases and the J gene end by 1 base; junction bases not matched to a gene: 5. This CDR3 comprises 15 residues.

J is TRBJ2-5 and V is TRBV29-1; no clear D. Germline V CDR1 and CDR2: SQVTM, ANQGSEA. The V end was cut by 8 bases, the J end by 2 bases, with 12 bases between. The CDR3 is 12 amino acids. The CDR3, as DNA: TGCAGCTCCGCTCACAGTCAAGAGACCCAGTACTTC. It translates to CSSAHSQETQYF.

CDR3 region: CASSFAENYGYTF. The CDR3 nucleotides are TGTGCCAGCAGTTTTGCCGAGAACTATGGCTACACCTTC. The rearrangement links TRBV28 to TRBJ1-2; unclear D gene. Germline CDR1 reads MDHEN; CDR2 reads SYDVKM. Trimming took off 3 bases at V and 2 bases at J, with 7 bases between the two ends. The CDR3 is 13 residues long.

This clone was seen only a few times. The chain links TRBV10-3 to TRBJ1-1; 8 bases fit TRBD1. CDR3 length equals 14 residues. V lost 2 bases to trimming and J lost 4 bases; unmatched junction nucleotides: 3. Germline V gene data show CDR1 as ENHRY and CDR2 as SYGVKD. The CDR3, as DNA: TGTGCCATCAGTGAGACGACAGGGGCCACTGAAGCTTTCTTT. Its protein product is CAISETTGATEAFF.

V usage is TRBV5-1 and J usage is TRBJ2-3; TRBD2 matches 7 bases. Germline V gives CDR1 SGHRS, CDR2 YFSETQ. The CDR3 has 16 amino acids. V lost 3 bases and J lost 3; bases outside the gene matches: 10. CDR3 nucleotide sequence: TGCGCCAGCAGCTCGAGTGGGGCAGCGGGGACAGATACGCAGTATTTT. This codes for CASSSSGAAGTDTQYF.

This clone appeared a single time. This chain uses TRBV15 with TRBJ2-1, with D perhaps matching TRBD2 (6 bases). Trimming removed 3 bases from V and 2 bases from J, with 11 bases in between. The CDR3 consists of 15 residues. Germline CDR1 LNHNV, CDR2 YYDKDF (reference sequence). In DNA form, the CDR3 reads TGTGCCACCAGCAGCCGGGACTTTACCTACAATGAGCAGTTCTTC. Translated: CATSSRDFTYNEQFF.